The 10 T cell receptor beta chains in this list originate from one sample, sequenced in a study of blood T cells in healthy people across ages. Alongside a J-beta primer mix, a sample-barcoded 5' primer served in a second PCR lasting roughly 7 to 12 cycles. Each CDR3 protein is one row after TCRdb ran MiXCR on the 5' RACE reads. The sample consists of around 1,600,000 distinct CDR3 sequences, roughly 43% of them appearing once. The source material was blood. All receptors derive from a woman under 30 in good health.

The CDR3 here is CSARPLGRNTGELFF. CDR3 nucleotide sequence: TGCAGTGCTAGACCCCTGGGGAGGAACACCGGGGAGCTGTTTTTT. The chain is built from TRBV20-1 and TRBJ2-2, with D possibly matching TRBD2 (5 bases). Germline V gene data show CDR1 as DFQATT and CDR2 as SNEGSKA (reference sequence). This CDR3 has 15 amino acids. V was shortened by 2 bases and J by 1 base, with 11 bases between the two germline ends.

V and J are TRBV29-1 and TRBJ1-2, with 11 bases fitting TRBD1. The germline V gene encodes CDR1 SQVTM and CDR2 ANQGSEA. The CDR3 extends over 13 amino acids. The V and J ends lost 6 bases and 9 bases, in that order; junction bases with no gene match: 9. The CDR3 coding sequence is TGCAGCGTAGTACCCCGGACAGGGGGCCGCTACACCTTC. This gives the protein CSVVPRTGGRYTF.

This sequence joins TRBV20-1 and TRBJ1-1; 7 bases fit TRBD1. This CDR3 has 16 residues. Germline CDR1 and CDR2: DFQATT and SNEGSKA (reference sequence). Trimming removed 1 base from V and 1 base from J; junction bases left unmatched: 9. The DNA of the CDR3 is TGCAGTGCTAGAGGGGGGGGAGGGGGCAAGAACACTGAAGCTTTCTTT. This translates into CSARGGGGGKNTEAFF.

Here the CDR3 reads CASSPPNAGLTDTQYF. For the CDR3, the DNA is TGCGCCAGCAGCCCTCCTAACGCAGGGCTCACAGATACGCAGTATTTT. The rearrangement joins TRBV4-1 to TRBJ2-3, with D maybe TRBD1 (5 bases). Looked up from germline, CDR1 is MGHRA and CDR2 is YSYEKL. V was cut by 4 bases and J by 2 bases, with 16 bases left in between. The CDR3 length is 16 residues.

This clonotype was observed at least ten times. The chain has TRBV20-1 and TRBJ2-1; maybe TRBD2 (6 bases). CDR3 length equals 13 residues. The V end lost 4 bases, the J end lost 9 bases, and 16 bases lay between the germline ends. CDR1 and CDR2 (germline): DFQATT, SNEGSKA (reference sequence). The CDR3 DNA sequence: TGCAGTGCTAAAGGGGACTTGGGGGGTGAGCAGTTCTTC. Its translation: CSAKGDLGGEQFF.

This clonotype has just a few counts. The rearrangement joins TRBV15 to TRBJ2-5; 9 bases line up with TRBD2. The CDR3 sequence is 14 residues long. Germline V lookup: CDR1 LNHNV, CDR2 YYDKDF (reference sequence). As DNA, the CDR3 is TGTGCTTCATCGGGTAGCGGGAGCGGAGAGACCCAGTACTTC. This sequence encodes CASSGSGSGETQYF.

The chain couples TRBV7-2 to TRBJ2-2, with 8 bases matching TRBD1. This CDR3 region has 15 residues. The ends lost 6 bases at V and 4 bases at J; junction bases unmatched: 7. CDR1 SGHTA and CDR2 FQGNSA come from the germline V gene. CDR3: CASRIPGGGTGELFF. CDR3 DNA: TGTGCCAGCAGGATCCCAGGGGGCGGCACCGGGGAGCTGTTTTTT.

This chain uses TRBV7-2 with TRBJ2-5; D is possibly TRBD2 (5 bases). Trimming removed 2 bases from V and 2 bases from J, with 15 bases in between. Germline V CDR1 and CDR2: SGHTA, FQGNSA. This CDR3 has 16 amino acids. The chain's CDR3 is CASSLSGGGLQETQYF. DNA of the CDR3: TGTGCCAGCAGCTTAAGCGGTGGTGGTCTACAAGAGACCCAGTACTTC. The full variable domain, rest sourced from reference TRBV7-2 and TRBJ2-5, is GAGVSQSPSNKVTEKGKDVELRCDPISGHTALYWYRQSLGQGLEFLIYFQGNSAPDKSGLPSDRFSAERTGGSVSTLTIQRTQQEDSAVYLCASSLSGGGLQETQYFGPGTRLLVL.

The DNA of the CDR3 is TGTGCCAGCAGCTTTAGGGGCCCCCCTAGTGGCTACACCTTC. Translation: CASSFRGPPSGYTF. The chain employs TRBV7-8 and TRBJ1-2; maybe TRBD1 (5 bases). Trimming removed 3 bases at V and 7 bases at J, with 15 bases between. Germline loops: CDR1 SGHVS, CDR2 FQNEAQ. The CDR3 runs to 14 residues.

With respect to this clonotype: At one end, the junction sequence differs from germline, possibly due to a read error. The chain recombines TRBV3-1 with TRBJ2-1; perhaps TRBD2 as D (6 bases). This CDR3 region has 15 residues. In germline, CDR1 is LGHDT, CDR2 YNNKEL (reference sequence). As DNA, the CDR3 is TGTGCCAGTAGCCAAGCGAGTGGAGGGCCCTACGAGCAGTTCTTC. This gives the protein CASSQASGGPYEQFF.